The 8 T cell receptor beta chains presented below share a single source sample, sequenced in a study of identical twins. MiXCR, applied by TCRdb to the 5' RACE reads, yields one record per CDR3 protein. This table holds a few hundred thousand distinct CDR3 sequences, under 20% found once. Sequences were obtained from naive T cells sorted from blood. These receptors all stem from a man aged 50 or older in good health.

CDR3 in amino acids: CASSSVHEQYF. CDR3 nucleotides: TGTGCCAGCAGTTCTGTTCACGAGCAGTACTTC. This chain uses TRBV12-3 or TRBV12-4 with TRBJ2-7; D gene unclear. This CDR3 is built from 11 residues. The V end lost 4 bases, the J end lost 5 bases, and 6 bases lay between the germline ends.

This clonotype was recorded many times. This rearrangement joins TRBV27 to TRBJ2-7, with D maybe TRBD2 (6 bases). The germline V gene encodes CDR1 MNHEY and CDR2 SMNVEV (reference sequence). The V end lost 9 bases, the J end lost 4 bases, and 22 bases lay between the germline ends. The CDR3 loop spans 15 amino acids. CDR3 residues: CASTPLGTGTYEQYF. The CDR3 DNA reads as TGTGCCAGTACACCCCTAGGGACTGGAACTTACGAGCAGTACTTC.

In its sample, this clonotype was seen a few times. The rearrangement joins TRBV12-3 or TRBV12-4 to TRBJ2-1; perhaps TRBD1 as D (5 bases). The CDR3 spans 13 residues. Trimming cost V 0 bases and J 10 bases, with 10 bases left between them. For the CDR3, the DNA is TGTGCCAGCAGTTTAGCAAGACAGTTAGAGCAGTTCTTC. Its translation is CASSLARQLEQFF.

The chain recombines TRBV29-1 with TRBJ1-1; D ambiguous. Trimming took off 7 bases at V and 6 bases at J, with 15 bases between the two ends. This CDR3 spans 12 amino acids. Germline CDR1 reads SQVTM; CDR2 reads ANQGSEA. CDR3 DNA: TGCAGCGGTGGGGTGGTCGGGTCTGAAGCTTTCTTT. Its translation is CSGGVVGSEAFF.

The chain recombines TRBV6-5 with TRBJ1-1, with D unclear. Trimming took off 2 bases at V and 1 base at J, with 11 bases between the two ends. The CDR3 sequence is 15 residues long. CDR1 and CDR2 from the germline V gene are MNHEY and SVGAGI. CDR3 sequence reads: CASSYLGLPNTEAFF. CDR3 nucleotide sequence: TGTGCCAGCAGTTACCTAGGGCTCCCGAACACTGAAGCTTTCTTT.

The table lists this clonotype with a few counts. The chain has TRBV9 and TRBJ1-1; D uncertain. Germline V gene data show CDR1 as SGDLS and CDR2 as YYNGEE. The CDR3 length is 13 residues. V was clipped by 3 bases and J by 0 bases, with 6 bases between them. The CDR3, as DNA: TGTGCCAGCAGCGGACATCTGAACACTGAAGCTTTCTTT. As protein: CASSGHLNTEAFF.

The sample holds many counts of this clonotype. The rearrangement uses TRBV20-1 and TRBJ2-1; no clear D. The CDR3 length is 12 residues. Germline V gene data show CDR1 as DFQATT and CDR2 as SNEGSKA (reference sequence). Trimming pared 3 bases from V and 7 bases from J, leaving 10 bases between. CDR3 nucleotides: TGCAGTGCTAGTGCCCAGTATAATGAGCAGTTCTTC. Its translation: CSASAQYNEQFF.

In its sample, this clonotype was seen many times. CDR3: CASSLVAGQDSYEQYF. The CDR3 DNA reads as TGTGCCAGCAGCTTGGTAGCGGGACAGGACTCCTACGAGCAGTACTTC. This chain uses TRBV7-2 with TRBJ2-7; D could derive from TRBD1 or TRBD2 (8 bases each). The CDR3 totals 16 residues. V was pared by 3 bases and J by 0 bases, with 15 bases between. Per the germline V gene, CDR1 is SGHTA and CDR2 is FQGNSA.